This T cell receptor (beta chain) was identified during a study of graft-versus-host responses after intestinal transplantation. Study-wide context: Recipients had multivisceral, liver-intestinal, or isolated intestinal transplants.

Deletions cut 2 bases from V and 1 base from J, with 15 bases between. CDR1 and CDR2 from the germline V gene are GTSNPN and SVGIG (reference sequence). CDR3 length: 15 amino acids. As for this clone: Its target is unknown.

The protocol was immunoSEQ multiplex PCR, while the TCRdb copy is restricted to in-frame clones and leaves out a portion. Among approximately 60,000 clones listed, approximately 90% were seen once. Overall study results and limits: Early after transplant, HvG clones declined as circulating GvH clones peaked.

The TCR was taken from a human donor who was the organ donor for an intestinal transplant. V usage is TRBV30 and J usage is TRBJ2-7, with D possibly matching TRBD2 (5 bases). The material was unstimulated CD8+ T cells sorted from spleen or lymph node cells, obtained before transplant. The CDR3: CAWSSPQRPSYEQYF. CDR3 DNA sequence: TGTGCCTGGAGTTCCCCCCAGCGGCCATCCTACGAGCAGTACTTC. Supplemented by reference TRBV30 and TRBJ2-7, the full variable domain reads SQTIHQWPATLVQPVGSPLSLECTVEGTSNPNLYWYRQAAGRGLQLLFYSVGIGQISSEVPQNLSASRPQDRQFILSSKKLLLSDSGFYLCAWSSPQRPSYEQYFGPGTRLTVT.